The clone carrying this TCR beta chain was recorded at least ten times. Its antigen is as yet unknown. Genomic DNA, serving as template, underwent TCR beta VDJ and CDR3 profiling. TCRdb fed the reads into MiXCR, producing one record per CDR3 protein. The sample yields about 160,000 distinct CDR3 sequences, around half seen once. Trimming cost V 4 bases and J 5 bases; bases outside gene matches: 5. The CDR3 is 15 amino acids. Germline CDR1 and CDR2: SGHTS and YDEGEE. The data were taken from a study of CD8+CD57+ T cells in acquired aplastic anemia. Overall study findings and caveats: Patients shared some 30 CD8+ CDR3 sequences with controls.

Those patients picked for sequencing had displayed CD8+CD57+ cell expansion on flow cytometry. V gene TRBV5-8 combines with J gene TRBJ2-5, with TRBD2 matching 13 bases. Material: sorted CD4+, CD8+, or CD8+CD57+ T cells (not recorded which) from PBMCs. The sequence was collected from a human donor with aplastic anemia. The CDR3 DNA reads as TGTGCCAGCAGCCTGGGACTAGCGGGATCCGAGACCCAGTACTTC. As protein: CASSLGLAGSETQYF.